This passage covers 26 T cell receptor beta chains from one sample sequenced in a study of identical twins (dated by TCRdb to about 2016). Libraries were built with 5' RACE. The data were produced on an Illumina HiSeq 2000. Using fastp at Q25 and MiXCR, TCRdb reprocessed the public reads and kept productive beta chains. Identical CDR3 protein sequences are pooled into one entry, listed with their most common genes and DNA. Here the sample has hundreds of thousands of distinct CDR3 sequences; 8.6% occur a single time. The ten largest clones capture 0.8% to 1% of the sample. This sample also belongs to another study, concerning yellow fever vaccine responses in identical twins.

The sequencing sample was made of PBMCs. The receptors were sampled from a woman aged 18-30 years in good health.

This clonotype was seen only a few times. V is TRBV11-2 and J is TRBJ2-5; 14 bases agree with TRBD2. CDR1 is SGHAT and CDR2 is FQNNGV in the germline V gene. The CDR3 consists of 18 residues. V shed 4 bases and J 7 bases; nucleotides not matched to a gene: 14. The CDR3 sequence: CASSSPPTGLAGAGTQYF. CDR3 bases: TGTGCCAGCAGCTCCCCCCCCACGGGACTAGCGGGAGCCGGGACCCAGTACTTC.

Ten or more counts support this clonotype. The chain links TRBV29-1 to TRBJ2-1; 8 bases are shared with TRBD1. The CDR3 totals 11 residues. Germline V gene data show CDR1 as SQVTM and CDR2 as ANQGSEA. With 8 bases clipped from V and 6 bases from J, the junction kept 3 bases outside the gene matches. The CDR3 DNA reads as TGCAGCCCTGGGACAGGCAATGAGCAGTTCTTC. It codes for CSPGTGNEQFF.

The gene calls are TRBV19 and TRBJ2-3, with 8 bases lining up with TRBD1. V lost 8 bases to trimming and J lost 6 bases; unmatched junction nucleotides: 10. This CDR3 has 14 amino acids. The V gene's germline CDR1 is LNHDA and CDR2 SQIVND (reference sequence). CDR3 amino acids: CASAGGAEVDTQYF. CDR3 in DNA: TGTGCCAGTGCAGGGGGCGCGGAAGTCGATACGCAGTATTTT.

This clonotype appeared many times. The chain combines TRBV29-1 with TRBJ1-1; no clear D gene. The V gene's germline CDR1 is SQVTM and CDR2 ANQGSEA. This CDR3 comprises 11 residues. The germline V and J ends were trimmed by 1 base and 4 bases, with 4 bases remaining between them. CDR3 DNA: TGCAGCGTTGAAGGGGGCACTGAAGCTTTCTTT. This sequence encodes CSVEGGTEAFF.

This clonotype has more than one count but fewer than ten. The chain employs TRBV6-2 or TRBV6-3 and TRBJ2-3, with 7 bases lining up with TRBD2. V lost 0 bases to trimming and J lost 5 bases; unmatched junction nucleotides: 8. In germline, CDR1 is MNHEY, CDR2 SVGEGT. CDR3 size: 16 residues. The CDR3 DNA reads as TGTGCCAGCAGTTACTCTGGCGGGGGTCTCGGAGATACGCAGTATTTT. Translating it yields CASSYSGGGLGDTQYF.

This clonotype was seen ten or more times. CDR3 sequence (DNA): TGCAGTGCTAGAGATCTGTTAGCGGGTTACAATGAGCAGTTCTTC. Encoded protein: CSARDLLAGYNEQFF. The chain is built from TRBV20-1 and TRBJ2-1, with 7 positions matching TRBD2. The CDR3 contains 15 residues. After removal of 0 bases from V and 4 bases from J, the junction contained 6 bases not matched to a gene. Germline CDR1 is DFQATT and CDR2 is SNEGSKA (reference sequence).

V usage is TRBV7-2 and J usage is TRBJ2-1; D uncertain. Germline assignment: CDR1 SGHTA and CDR2 FQGNSA. This CDR3 has 15 amino acids. Trimming left V 4 bases short and J 4 bases short, with 14 bases between. The CDR3 sequence: CASSSSNRIYNEQFF. CDR3 bases: TGTGCCAGCAGCTCGTCTAACAGAATATACAATGAGCAGTTCTTC.

The J gene is TRBJ1-2, the V gene TRBV18; the D is unclear. CDR1 is KGHSH, CDR2 LQKENI, per germline. Between the trimmed V and J ends, which lost 3 bases and 0 bases, there was a span of 8 bases. This CDR3 has 14 amino acids. The chain's CDR3 is CASSPFGTNYGYTF. The CDR3 coding sequence is TGTGCCAGCTCACCGTTTGGGACTAACTATGGCTACACCTTC.

This clonotype was seen a few times. The V gene is TRBV18, the J gene TRBJ2-1; D is ambiguous. Germline V gene data show CDR1 as KGHSH and CDR2 as LQKENI. The V gene lost 4 bases and the J gene lost 4 bases, with 8 bases spanning the gap. CDR3 length: 13 amino acids. The CDR3 spells CASSRSDYNEQFF. As DNA, the CDR3 is TGTGCCAGCTCACGGTCAGATTACAATGAGCAGTTCTTC. Full variable domain (outside the CDR3, taken from reference TRBV18 and TRBJ2-1): NAGVMQNPRHLVRRRGQEARLRCSPMKGHSHVYWYRQLPEEGLKFMVYLQKENIIDESGMPKERFSAEFPKEGPSILRIQQVVRGDSAAYFCASSRSDYNEQFFGPGTRLTVL.

This chain joins TRBV11-2 and TRBJ2-5; D may be TRBD1 (6 bases). The V gene's germline CDR1 is SGHAT and CDR2 FQNNGV. Trimming took 3 bases from V and 2 from J, leaving 16 bases between them. The CDR3 covers 16 residues. CDR3 coding DNA: TGTGCCAGCAGCTTCAGGACTGGGGGCCGGCAAGAGACCCAGTACTTC. Translation: CASSFRTGGRQETQYF.

This clonotype was seen a few times. CDR3 sequence: CATSRGVAGNQETQYF. DNA of the CDR3: TGTGCCACCAGCAGGGGGGTAGCGGGTAACCAAGAGACCCAGTACTTC. V is TRBV15 and J is TRBJ2-5, with 7 positions matching TRBD2. The V gene's germline CDR1 is LNHNV and CDR2 YYDKDF (reference sequence). This CDR3 spans 16 amino acids. V was clipped by 3 bases and J by 0 bases; unmatched bases: 7.

This clonotype was detected only a few times. The rearrangement joins TRBV5-4 to TRBJ2-2; TRBD2 aligns across 9 bases. With 6 bases clipped from V and 6 bases from J, the junction kept 9 bases outside the gene matches. Germline loops: CDR1 SGHNT, CDR2 YYREEE (reference sequence). The CDR3 is 15 residues long. CDR3 region: CASTTSAGGSGELFF. The CDR3 bases are TGTGCCAGCACTACGTCAGCGGGAGGTTCCGGGGAGCTGTTTTTT.

Many counts were recorded for this clonotype. The chain couples TRBV29-1 to TRBJ1-2; 7 nucleotides match TRBD1. J lost 6 bases, V lost 3 bases, and 13 bases had no gene match. CDR3 length equals 15 residues. Per the germline V gene, CDR1 is SQVTM and CDR2 is ANQGSEA. The CDR3 protein is CSVDRLGFRGDGYTF. The DNA of the CDR3 is TGCAGCGTTGATCGCCTAGGGTTCAGGGGGGATGGCTACACCTTC.

The sample holds a few counts of this clonotype. This chain connects TRBV18 to TRBJ1-4; maybe TRBD1 (5 bases). CDR3 size: 12 residues. Trimming shortened V by 4 bases and J by 8 bases, and 8 bases separated the two germline ends. CDR1 and CDR2 from the germline V gene are KGHSH and LQKENI. In DNA form, the CDR3 reads TGTGCCAGCTCACGGGACCTAGAAAAACTGTTTTTT. Encoded protein: CASSRDLEKLFF.

This clonotype has at least ten counts. The DNA for the CDR3 is TGTGCCAGCAGCCACACCGGGACAGGGTGGCGGGATAATGAAAAACTGTTTTTT. This codes for CASSHTGTGWRDNEKLFF. J is TRBJ1-4 and V is TRBV14, with 9 bases lining up with TRBD1. V was pared by 3 bases and J by 4 bases, with 12 bases of the junction left unmatched. The CDR3 loop spans 18 amino acids. CDR1 is SGHDN and CDR2 is FVKESK in the germline V gene. Supplemented by reference TRBV14 and TRBJ1-4, the full variable domain reads EAGVTQFPSHSVIEKGQTVTLRCDPISGHDNLYWYRRVMGKEIKFLLHFVKESKQDESGMPNNRFLAERTGGTYSTLKVQPAELEDSGVYFCASSHTGTGWRDNEKLFFGSGTQLSVL.

This clonotype was seen a few times. The chain carries TRBV6-6 and TRBJ1-1; D uncertain. This CDR3 is 12 amino acids long. Trimming cost V 7 bases and J 2 bases, with 8 bases left between them. The germline V gene encodes CDR1 MNHNY and CDR2 SVGAGI (reference sequence). The CDR3: CASKARNTEAFF. The CDR3 DNA is TGTGCCAGCAAGGCCAGAAACACTGAAGCTTTCTTT.

This clonotype was counted only a few times. V is TRBV3-1 and J is TRBJ2-7; TRBD2 aligns across 8 bases. The V and J ends lost 2 bases and 7 bases, in that order; junction bases with no gene match: 7. This CDR3 has 14 residues. Germline CDR1 and CDR2: LGHDT and YNNKEL (reference sequence). CDR3 DNA: TGTGCCAGCAGCCAAACTAGCGGCTCATCAGAGCAGTACTTC. Its translation: CASSQTSGSSEQYF.

This clonotype appeared a few times. The J gene is TRBJ2-3, the V gene TRBV20-1, with 8 bases that match TRBD2. This CDR3 has 17 residues. V was pared by 4 bases and J by 5 bases, with 17 bases of the junction left unmatched. Germline values: CDR1 DFQATT, CDR2 SNEGSKA (reference sequence). The CDR3: CSANSGKGGDAGDTQYF. The CDR3 DNA reads as TGCAGTGCTAATAGCGGGAAGGGGGGAGACGCCGGAGATACGCAGTATTTT.

CDR3 coding DNA: TGTGCCAGCAGTTACTTTCACCCCTCCTACAATGAGCAGTTCTTC. Residues: CASSYFHPSYNEQFF. The J gene is TRBJ2-1, the V gene TRBV6-2 or TRBV6-3; D ambiguous. Germline CDR1 reads MNHEY; CDR2 reads SVGEGT. CDR3 length: 15 amino acids. Trimming shortened V by 1 base and J by 0 bases, and 7 bases separated the two germline ends.

This clonotype was picked up a small number of times. The chain recombines TRBV20-1 with TRBJ2-1; D remains unclear. The CDR3 extends over 15 amino acids. V was clipped by 4 bases and J by 6 bases, with 19 bases between them. The germline V gene has CDR1 DFQATT and CDR2 SNEGSKA (reference sequence). The CDR3 DNA reads TGCAGTGCTACCCCTCTCGGCCGGCGAGCCAATGAGCAGTTCTTC. Translating gives CSATPLGRRANEQFF.

J is TRBJ2-7 and V is TRBV11-1; D is unclear. CDR3 size: 14 residues. V was cut by 3 bases and J by 5 bases, with 14 bases left in between. The V gene's germline CDR1 is SGHAT and CDR2 FQDESV (reference sequence). The CDR3 coding sequence is TGTGCCAGCAGCTTGACTCCGAAGGTGGACGAGCAGTACTTC. Amino acids: CASSLTPKVDEQYF.

There are a few counts of this clonotype. The chain employs TRBV5-6 and TRBJ2-1; D possibly uses TRBD1 or TRBD2 (6 bases each). This CDR3 comprises 19 residues. Germline V CDR1 and CDR2: SGHDT, YYEEEE. The ends were cut back, 4 bases at V and 3 bases at J, with 26 bases in the middle. The CDR3 is CASSKGQLASTPFYNEQFF. As DNA, the CDR3 is TGTGCCAGCAGCAAGGGACAACTAGCCTCCACCCCATTCTACAATGAGCAGTTCTTC.

This clonotype was picked up a small number of times. The chain joins TRBV25-1 to TRBJ2-7; TRBD1 might be the D (5 bases). Germline V gene lookup returns CDR1 MGHDK and CDR2 SYGVNS. With 5 bases removed from V and 2 bases from J, the gap between germline ends came to 13 bases. The CDR3 sequence is 14 residues long. DNA of the CDR3: TGTGCCAGCAGTTGGCAGGGCCCAGCCTACGAGCAGTACTTC. Amino acids: CASSWQGPAYEQYF.

This sequence joins TRBV20-1 and TRBJ2-3; the match to TRBD2 covers 8 bases. The CDR3 contains 14 residues. CDR1 and CDR2 (germline): DFQATT, SNEGSKA (reference sequence). With V trimmed by 3 bases and J by 1 base, 3 bases remained unmatched. CDR3 sequence: CSASGGAGTDTQYF. CDR3 sequence (DNA): TGCAGTGCTAGCGGGGGGGCCGGCACAGATACGCAGTATTTT.

This rearrangement joins TRBV12-3 or TRBV12-4 to TRBJ2-3; maybe TRBD2 (5 bases). Trimming took off 2 bases at V and 0 bases at J, with 12 bases between the two ends. This CDR3 contains 16 residues. The CDR3 loop reads CASSLLDGISTDTQYF. DNA of the CDR3: TGTGCCAGCAGTTTACTAGACGGGATCAGCACAGATACGCAGTATTTT.

The J gene is TRBJ1-4, the V gene TRBV15, with unresolved D. Trimming took off 0 bases at V and 8 bases at J, with 16 bases between the two ends. The length of the CDR3 is 16 residues. Germline V lookup: CDR1 LNHNV, CDR2 YYDKDF (reference sequence). The CDR3 loop is CATSRDLGGLGEKLFF. For the CDR3, the DNA is TGTGCCACCAGCAGAGATCTGGGCGGCTTAGGAGAAAAACTGTTTTTT.